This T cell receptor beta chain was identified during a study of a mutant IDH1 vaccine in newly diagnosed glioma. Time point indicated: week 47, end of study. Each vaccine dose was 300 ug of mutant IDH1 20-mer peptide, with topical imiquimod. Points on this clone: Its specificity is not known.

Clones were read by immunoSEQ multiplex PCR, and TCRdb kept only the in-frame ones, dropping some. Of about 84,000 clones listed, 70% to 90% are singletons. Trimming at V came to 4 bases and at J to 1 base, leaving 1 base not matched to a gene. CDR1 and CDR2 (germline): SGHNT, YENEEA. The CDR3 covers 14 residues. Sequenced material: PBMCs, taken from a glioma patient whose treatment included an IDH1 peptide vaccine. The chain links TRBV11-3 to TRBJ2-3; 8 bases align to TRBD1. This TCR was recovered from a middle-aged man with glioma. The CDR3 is CASSWDRRTDTQYF. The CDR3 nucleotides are TGTGCCAGCAGCTGGGACAGGCGCACAGATACGCAGTATTTT.